This TCR beta chain was sequenced during a study of cytomegalovirus exposure and HLA in healthy donors. 13 Jbeta primers and 60 Vbeta primers were used for the PCR. Profiled with immunoSEQ multiplex PCR; TCRdb holds only in-frame clones, not every one. The sample holds about 77,000 clones. Study outcomes and limitations: The study labeled around 160 TCR beta chains cytomegalovirus-associated. While the bulk of TCR sequences proved rare, some public TCRs turned up in many donors.

On this clone: Its antigen remains unknown.

In germline, CDR1 is MNHEY, CDR2 SMNVEV (reference sequence). With 5 bases clipped from V and 6 bases from J, the junction kept 6 bases outside the gene matches. This CDR3 has 15 amino acids. Sequenced sample: PBMCs. This chain joins TRBV27 and TRBJ1-4; 10 positions agree with TRBD1. This sequence originates from a man in his fifties in good health and CMV-seropositive. This CDR3 is CASSPRTGGYEKLFF. The CDR3, as DNA: TGTGCCAGCAGTCCGCGGACAGGGGGTTATGAAAAACTGTTTTTT.